A selection of T cell receptor beta chains follows, all from one sample in a study of T-cell memory formation after mild COVID-19. Via MiXCR, TCRdb re-called the 5' RACE reads, giving one row per CDR3 protein. The table records approximately 210,000 distinct CDR3 sequences, around 30% of them present only once. The sequenced material came from PBMCs or a T cell subset sorted from them (not recorded which). Receptor source: an adult woman who had mild COVID-19 (a few samples of this study predate the infection). Cell type and time point are not known. Each CDR3 is given with its conserved first and last residue. The D gene is left open where the match is weak. Only some rows state a clone size, as once, few, many or a class for expanded clones.

v_gene: TRBV7-7; abundance: .; d_gene: .; j_gene: TRBJ2-4; CDR3aa: CASSLASAKNIQYF; CDR3nt: TGTGCTAGCAGCTTAGCCTCAGCCAAAAACATTCAGTACTTC
v_gene: TRBV5-1; abundance: many; d_gene: TRBD2; j_gene: TRBJ2-4; CDR3aa: CASSAYPGLAGVLAKNIQYF; CDR3nt: TGCGCCAGCAGCGCATACCCGGGACTAGCGGGAGTCCTGGCCAAAAACATTCAGTACTTC
v_gene: TRBV20-1; abundance: .; d_gene: TRBD2; j_gene: TRBJ2-1; CDR3aa: CSARTGGAGNEQFF; CDR3nt: TGCAGTGCTAGGACCGGGGGGGCAGGGAATGAGCAGTTCTTC
v_gene: TRBV29-1; abundance: few; d_gene: .; j_gene: TRBJ2-7; CDR3aa: CSVIHGTVSYEQYF; CDR3nt: TGCAGCGTCATCCATGGGACGGTCTCCTACGAGCAGTACTTC
v_gene: TRBV12-3/TRBV12-4; abundance: few; d_gene: TRBD1; j_gene: TRBJ2-7; CDR3aa: CASSFGDSTYEQYF; CDR3nt: TGTGCCAGCAGTTTCGGGGACAGCACCTACGAGCAGTACTTC
v_gene: TRBV29-1; abundance: .; d_gene: .; j_gene: TRBJ2-7; CDR3aa: CSVGGSWTAAYEQYF; CDR3nt: TGCAGCGTTGGGGGCTCTTGGACAGCAGCCTACGAGCAGTACTTC
v_gene: TRBV7-2; abundance: few; d_gene: .; j_gene: TRBJ2-7; CDR3aa: CASSIRGPRGSPYEQYF; CDR3nt: TGTGCCAGCAGCATTAGGGGACCAAGGGGTTCACCCTACGAGCAGTACTTC
v_gene: TRBV5-1; abundance: few; d_gene: .; j_gene: TRBJ2-7; CDR3aa: CASSPVVRDEQYF; CDR3nt: TGCGCCAGCAGCCCGGTCGTACGAGACGAGCAGTACTTC
v_gene: TRBV12-3/TRBV12-4; abundance: .; d_gene: .; j_gene: TRBJ2-7; CDR3aa: CASSPPEPSYEQYF; CDR3nt: TGTGCCAGCAGTCCTCCGGAGCCCTCCTACGAGCAGTACTTC
v_gene: TRBV13; abundance: few; d_gene: .; j_gene: TRBJ2-4; CDR3aa: CASSLGWSEKNIQYF; CDR3nt: TGTGCCAGCAGCTTAGGTTGGTCAGAGAAAAACATTCAGTACTTC
v_gene: TRBV9; abundance: few; d_gene: .; j_gene: TRBJ2-6; CDR3aa: CASSVLGHGANVLTF; CDR3nt: TGTGCCAGCAGCGTTCTAGGGCACGGGGCCAACGTCCTGACTTTC
v_gene: TRBV29-1; abundance: .; d_gene: TRBD2; j_gene: TRBJ2-3; CDR3aa: CSVEWGGVYGTDTQYF; CDR3nt: TGCAGCGTTGAATGGGGGGGTGTCTATGGGACAGATACGCAGTATTTT
v_gene: TRBV7-9; abundance: few; d_gene: .; j_gene: TRBJ1-2; CDR3aa: CASRTLPGPLNYGYTF; CDR3nt: TGTGCCAGCAGGACACTCCCCGGGCCACTTAACTATGGCTACACCTTC
v_gene: TRBV9; abundance: .; d_gene: TRBD1; j_gene: TRBJ2-1; CDR3aa: CASSNPDRGLGNEQFF; CDR3nt: TGTGCCAGCAGCAACCCGGACAGGGGTTTAGGCAATGAGCAGTTCTTC
v_gene: TRBV15; abundance: few; d_gene: .; j_gene: TRBJ1-2; CDR3aa: CATSRLGIQGGYTF; CDR3nt: TGTGCCACCAGCCGCCTGGGCATACAAGGGGGCTACACCTTC
v_gene: TRBV7-9; abundance: few; d_gene: .; j_gene: TRBJ2-5; CDR3aa: CASTWDGRETQYF; CDR3nt: TGTGCCAGCACCTGGGACGGGCGGGAGACCCAGTACTTC
v_gene: TRBV5-8; abundance: .; d_gene: .; j_gene: TRBJ2-3; CDR3aa: CASPTGYGGLAGRTDTQYF; CDR3nt: TGTGCCAGCCCCACAGGGTACGGGGGCCTCGCCGGACGCACAGATACGCAGTATTTT
v_gene: TRBV4-3; abundance: few; d_gene: .; j_gene: TRBJ2-3; CDR3aa: CASSRTGDTQYF; CDR3nt: TGCGCCAGCAGTCGAACCGGAGATACGCAGTATTTT
v_gene: TRBV2; abundance: .; d_gene: TRBD1; j_gene: TRBJ1-5; CDR3aa: CASSRQTGDNQPQHF; CDR3nt: TGTGCCAGCTCCCGACAGACAGGGGACAATCAGCCCCAGCATTTT
v_gene: TRBV10-3; abundance: .; d_gene: .; j_gene: TRBJ2-3; CDR3aa: CAPCFGRDLTDTQYF; CDR3nt: TGTGCCCCCTGCTTCGGGCGGGACCTCACAGATACGCAGTATTTT
v_gene: TRBV30; abundance: few; d_gene: .; j_gene: TRBJ2-3; CDR3aa: CAWSLTGAVTDTQYF; CDR3nt: TGTGCCTGGAGCCTGACGGGGGCAGTCACAGATACGCAGTATTTT
v_gene: TRBV4-2; abundance: .; d_gene: TRBD2; j_gene: TRBJ2-1; CDR3aa: CASSQQSGRVSYNEQFF; CDR3nt: TGTGCCAGCAGCCAGCAGAGCGGGAGGGTCTCCTACAATGAGCAGTTCTTC
v_gene: TRBV20-1; abundance: few; d_gene: TRBD1; j_gene: TRBJ2-3; CDR3aa: CSVEPGQGTDTQYF; CDR3nt: TGCAGTGTCGAACCGGGACAGGGCACAGATACGCAGTATTTT
v_gene: TRBV3-1; abundance: few; d_gene: .; j_gene: TRBJ2-7; CDR3aa: CASSMTSYEQYF; CDR3nt: TGTGCCAGCAGTATGACCTCCTACGAGCAGTACTTC
v_gene: TRBV7-3; abundance: many; d_gene: .; j_gene: TRBJ2-3; CDR3aa: CASSLTGDYRVAQYF; CDR3nt: TGTGCCAGCAGCTTAACGGGAGATTACAGGGTGGCGCAGTATTTT
v_gene: TRBV6-5; abundance: few; d_gene: .; j_gene: TRBJ1-1; CDR3aa: CASSYSENIEAFF; CDR3nt: TGTGCCAGCAGTTACTCGGAAAACATTGAAGCTTTCTTT
v_gene: TRBV5-4; abundance: many; d_gene: TRBD1; j_gene: TRBJ1-2; CDR3aa: CASSPMGTGGWGYGYTF; CDR3nt: TGTGCCAGCAGCCCAATGGGGACAGGGGGCTGGGGCTATGGCTACACCTTC
v_gene: TRBV7-3; abundance: .; d_gene: TRBD2; j_gene: TRBJ2-3; CDR3aa: CASSLISGGTDTQYF; CDR3nt: TGTGCCAGCAGCTTAATTAGCGGGGGGACAGATACGCAGTATTTT
v_gene: TRBV6-1; abundance: .; d_gene: .; j_gene: TRBJ1-1; CDR3aa: CASSVSRRDEAFF; CDR3nt: TGTGCCAGCAGCGTAAGCCGCAGGGATGAAGCTTTCTTT
v_gene: TRBV9; abundance: .; d_gene: TRBD2; j_gene: TRBJ2-1; CDR3aa: CASSLRLAGGANEQFF; CDR3nt: TGTGCCAGCAGCCTTAGACTAGCGGGAGGAGCCAATGAGCAGTTCTTC
v_gene: TRBV12-3/TRBV12-4; abundance: many; d_gene: .; j_gene: TRBJ1-2; CDR3aa: CASSLTQTGPHYGYTF; CDR3nt: TGTGCCAGCAGTTTAACCCAAACGGGACCCCACTATGGCTACACCTTC
v_gene: TRBV27; abundance: .; d_gene: TRBD1; j_gene: TRBJ1-3; CDR3aa: CASSPTSTGRGNTIYF; CDR3nt: TGTGCCAGCAGTCCTACTTCGACAGGGCGCGGAAACACCATATATTTT
v_gene: TRBV7-9; abundance: .; d_gene: TRBD1; j_gene: TRBJ1-2; CDR3aa: CASSLPPTGARYGYTF; CDR3nt: TGTGCCAGCAGCTTACCACCAACAGGGGCGAGATATGGCTACACCTTC
v_gene: TRBV7-9; abundance: few; d_gene: TRBD1; j_gene: TRBJ1-6; CDR3aa: CASSQGQGEGSPLHF; CDR3nt: TGTGCCAGCAGCCAGGGACAGGGCGAGGGTTCACCCCTCCACTTT
v_gene: TRBV12-3/TRBV12-4; abundance: .; d_gene: .; j_gene: TRBJ2-7; CDR3aa: CASRLDSTIGEQYF; CDR3nt: TGTGCCAGCAGACTGGACAGCACGATCGGTGAGCAGTACTTC
v_gene: TRBV20-1; abundance: .; d_gene: TRBD1; j_gene: TRBJ1-5; CDR3aa: CSGTGVVGQPQHF; CDR3nt: TGCAGTGGGACAGGGGTAGTGGGTCAGCCCCAGCATTTT
v_gene: TRBV27; abundance: .; d_gene: .; j_gene: TRBJ2-3; CDR3aa: CASSPRQSLADTQYF; CDR3nt: TGTGCCAGCAGTCCAAGACAGTCCCTGGCAGATACGCAGTATTTT
v_gene: TRBV12-5; abundance: once; d_gene: .; j_gene: TRBJ2-1; CDR3aa: CASAAGTLRDEQFF; CDR3nt: TGTGCTAGCGCCGCAGGGACCCTCCGGGATGAGCAGTTCTTC
v_gene: TRBV24-1; abundance: .; d_gene: TRBD2; j_gene: TRBJ2-3; CDR3aa: CATSDSGTSGRRRGTDTQYF; CDR3nt: TGTGCCACCAGTGATTCCGGGACTAGCGGGAGGAGGCGTGGCACAGATACGCAGTATTTT
v_gene: TRBV6-1; abundance: few; d_gene: .; j_gene: TRBJ2-1; CDR3aa: CASSEGAFTGVRGEQFF; CDR3nt: TGTGCCAGCAGTGAAGGGGCTTTTACAGGGGTTCGGGGGGAGCAGTTCTTC
v_gene: TRBV24-1; abundance: .; d_gene: .; j_gene: TRBJ2-7; CDR3aa: CATSSPGTYEQYF; CDR3nt: TGTGCCACCAGTTCTCCGGGGACCTACGAGCAGTACTTC
v_gene: TRBV7-9; abundance: .; d_gene: TRBD2; j_gene: TRBJ2-7; CDR3aa: CASSQGLAAAYEQYF; CDR3nt: TGTGCCAGCAGCCAAGGACTAGCGGCCGCCTACGAGCAGTACTTC
v_gene: TRBV4-1; abundance: few; d_gene: TRBD1; j_gene: TRBJ1-3; CDR3aa: CASSQGQGLNTIYF; CDR3nt: TGCGCCAGCAGCCAAGGACAGGGGTTAAACACCATATATTTT
v_gene: TRBV24-1; abundance: .; d_gene: .; j_gene: TRBJ1-2; CDR3aa: CATSDRDYGYTF; CDR3nt: TGTGCCACCAGTGACAGGGACTATGGCTACACCTTC
v_gene: TRBV6-6; abundance: few; d_gene: .; j_gene: TRBJ1-1; CDR3aa: CASSLQGVAEAFF; CDR3nt: TGTGCCAGCAGCCTGCAGGGTGTTGCTGAAGCTTTCTTT
v_gene: TRBV12-3/TRBV12-4; abundance: few; d_gene: .; j_gene: TRBJ2-3; CDR3aa: CASSGPFGGARPDTQYF; CDR3nt: TGTGCCAGCAGCGGCCCTTTTGGGGGCGCCCGCCCAGATACGCAGTATTTT
v_gene: TRBV2; abundance: .; d_gene: .; j_gene: TRBJ1-1; CDR3aa: CASNDPGDNTEAFF; CDR3nt: TGTGCCAGCAACGATCCAGGGGATAACACTGAAGCTTTCTTT
v_gene: TRBV6-2/TRBV6-3; abundance: medium-sized; d_gene: TRBD1; j_gene: TRBJ2-2; CDR3aa: CASSYPTGGSTGELFF; CDR3nt: TGTGCCAGCAGTTACCCGACAGGGGGATCGACCGGGGAGCTGTTTTTT
v_gene: TRBV10-3; abundance: few; d_gene: .; j_gene: TRBJ1-2; CDR3aa: CAISETRNYGYTF; CDR3nt: TGTGCCATCAGTGAGACCAGGAACTATGGCTACACCTTC
v_gene: TRBV6-5; abundance: few; d_gene: TRBD1; j_gene: TRBJ1-6; CDR3aa: CASSYASGQTLSPLHF; CDR3nt: TGTGCCAGCAGTTACGCGTCGGGACAGACACTTTCACCCCTCCACTTT
v_gene: TRBV6-5; abundance: few; d_gene: .; j_gene: TRBJ2-7; CDR3aa: CASSYSMSGVYEQYF; CDR3nt: TGTGCCAGCAGTTACTCGATGTCGGGGGTCTACGAGCAGTACTTC
v_gene: TRBV7-9; abundance: few; d_gene: TRBD2; j_gene: TRBJ2-1; CDR3aa: CASSFLPAGVNNEQFF; CDR3nt: TGTGCCAGCAGCTTCCTCCCAGCGGGGGTGAACAATGAGCAGTTCTTC
v_gene: TRBV20-1; abundance: .; d_gene: .; j_gene: TRBJ1-2; CDR3aa: CSGGEGYGYTF; CDR3nt: TGCTCAGGAGGGGAGGGCTATGGCTACACCTTC
v_gene: TRBV5-1; abundance: few; d_gene: .; j_gene: TRBJ2-7; CDR3aa: CASSLEEGGEQYF; CDR3nt: TGCGCCAGCAGCTTGGAGGAAGGGGGCGAGCAGTACTTC
v_gene: TRBV18; abundance: .; d_gene: .; j_gene: TRBJ2-1; CDR3aa: CASSPVAYNEQFF; CDR3nt: TGTGCCAGCTCTCCCGTGGCGTACAATGAGCAGTTCTTC
v_gene: TRBV12-3/TRBV12-4; abundance: .; d_gene: .; j_gene: TRBJ1-1; CDR3aa: CASSSQGFEAFF; CDR3nt: TGTGCCAGCAGTTCACAGGGATTTGAAGCTTTCTTT
v_gene: TRBV20-1; abundance: .; d_gene: .; j_gene: TRBJ1-4; CDR3aa: CSAWGGATNEKLFF; CDR3nt: TGCAGTGCGTGGGGGGGTGCAACTAATGAAAAACTGTTTTTT